These 21 T cell receptor beta chains were sequenced from one sample in a study of T-cell reconstitution after alpha-beta-depleted transplantation in children. Library preparation (for TCRbeta) was performed with unique molecular identifiers. TCRdb re-derived calls from the PCR reads in MiXCR, one entry per CDR3 protein. There are about 540,000 distinct CDR3 sequences in the sample; approximately 20% occur only once, and 3.3% lies in the top ten. Sequences were derived from PBMCs from the stem cell graft donor, sampled from the stem cell graft. The source is a human donor who donated a stem cell graft to a child with acute lymphoblastic leukemia.

V is TRBV3-1 and J is TRBJ1-3; perhaps TRBD1 as D (5 bases). CDR1 and CDR2 from the germline V gene are LGHDT and YNNKEL (reference sequence). Between the trimmed V and J ends, which lost 11 bases and 4 bases, there was a span of 21 bases. The length of the CDR3 is 15 residues. For the CDR3, the DNA is TGTGCCTCCTCCCTGGTCCGGGGCGGAGGAAACACCATATATTTT. Translation gives CASSLVRGGGNTIYF.

The chain has TRBV12-3 or TRBV12-4 and TRBJ1-2, with 9 bases that match TRBD1. The CDR3 runs 15 residues. Trimming at V came to 7 bases and at J to 3 bases, leaving 9 bases not matched to a gene. CDR3 in DNA: TGTGCCAGCACCCGGGACAGGGCCCCGGACTATGGCTACACCTTC. Amino acids: CASTRDRAPDYGYTF.

The chain couples TRBV27 to TRBJ2-1; no reliable D call. Germline V CDR1 and CDR2: MNHEY, SMNVEV (reference sequence). The CDR3 is made up of 14 amino acids. V was cut by 3 bases and J by 4 bases, with 10 bases left in between. The CDR3 DNA sequence: TGTGCCAGCAGTTTTCAGGCTGGGTACAATGAGCAGTTCTTC. Its translation: CASSFQAGYNEQFF.

The genes are TRBV5-4 and TRBJ2-1, with 9 bases that match TRBD2. The CDR3 length is 17 residues. The V and J ends lost 4 bases and 0 bases, in that order; junction bases with no gene match: 8. The germline CDR1 and CDR2 sequences are SGHNT and YYREEE (reference sequence). In DNA, the CDR3 is TGTGCCAGCAGCCCTACTAGCGGGCACAGCTCCTACAATGAGCAGTTCTTC. It is translated as CASSPTSGHSSYNEQFF.

This clonotype was seen many times. The chain recombines TRBV7-3 with TRBJ2-7, with D perhaps TRBD2 (5 bases). The germline V gene has CDR1 SGHTA and CDR2 FQGTGA. The V and J ends lost 3 bases and 5 bases respectively, with 5 bases between them. CDR3 size: 11 residues. CDR3 DNA sequence: TGTGCCAGCAGCTTTAGCGACGAGCAGTACTTC. Its translation: CASSFSDEQYF. Full variable domain (remainder filled in from reference TRBV7-3 and TRBJ2-7): GAGVSQTPSNKVTEKGKYVELRCDPISGHTALYWYRQSLGQGPEFLIYFQGTGAADDSGLPNDRFFAVRPEGSVSTLKIQRTERGDSAVYLCASSFSDEQYFGPGTRLTVT.

The chain employs TRBV7-8 and TRBJ2-1, with a weak D call TRBD2 (6 bases). V was shortened by 2 bases and J by 6 bases, with 14 bases between the two germline ends. Germline assignment: CDR1 SGHVS and CDR2 FQNEAQ. The CDR3 is 15 residues long. This chain's CDR3 is CASSLSEASANEQFF. The DNA of the CDR3 is TGTGCCAGCAGCTTAAGTGAGGCTAGCGCCAATGAGCAGTTCTTC.

The table lists this clonotype with a few counts. The chain has TRBV5-1 and TRBJ2-3; 7 positions match TRBD2. Germline trimming cut 7 bases from V and 7 bases from J; bases unmatched to any gene: 12. This CDR3 is built from 14 residues. Per the germline V gene, CDR1 is SGHRS and CDR2 is YFSETQ. The CDR3 coding sequence is TGCGCCAGCGGCGGACTAGATGTCGGGTATACGCAGTATTTT. Its protein is CASGGLDVGYTQYF.

This clonotype has a handful of counts. The rearrangement uses TRBV9 and TRBJ1-5; D is undetermined. The ends were cut back, 0 bases at V and 1 base at J, with 11 bases in the middle. This CDR3 region has 16 residues. CDR1 and CDR2 from the germline V gene are SGDLS and YYNGEE. The DNA for the CDR3 is TGTGCCAGCAGCGTAGATGGACGAGGGAGCAATCAGCCCCAGCATTTT. Translated: CASSVDGRGSNQPQHF.

The chain combines TRBV5-1 with TRBJ2-2; 8 positions match TRBD1. Losses at the gene ends were 3 bases for V and 6 bases for J; bases not matched to a gene: 4. The germline CDR1 and CDR2 sequences are SGHRS and YFSETQ. The CDR3 covers 14 residues. CDR3: CASSWIQGAGELFF. CDR3 bases: TGCGCCAGCAGCTGGATACAGGGGGCCGGGGAGCTGTTTTTT.

This clonotype was counted between two and nine times. The chain joins TRBV20-1 to TRBJ2-1, with a possible D match to TRBD1 (6 bases). The CDR3 runs to 16 residues. Per the germline V gene, CDR1 is DFQATT and CDR2 is SNEGSKA (reference sequence). Trimming took off 0 bases at V and 8 bases at J, with 20 bases between the two ends. CDR3 bases: TGCAGTGCTAGAGATCGGAATACAGGGCTCTTTTATGAGCAGTTCTTC. This gives the protein CSARDRNTGLFYEQFF.

The sample holds a few counts of this clonotype. The chain employs TRBV19 and TRBJ2-1; TRBD2 is a possible D gene (5 bases). Germline values: CDR1 LNHDA, CDR2 SQIVND (reference sequence). The CDR3 totals 15 residues. Trimming removed 7 bases at V and 0 bases at J, with 13 bases between. The DNA for the CDR3 is TGTGCCAGTACCCCGACACGGGGCTCCTACAATGAGCAGTTCTTC. Its protein product is CASTPTRGSYNEQFF.

The chain combines TRBV9 with TRBJ2-3, with TRBD2 identical over 7 bases. The CDR3 covers 15 residues. Germline V gene data show CDR1 as SGDLS and CDR2 as YYNGEE. V shed 3 bases, J shed 3 bases, and the junction held 7 bases outside the gene matches. The CDR3 DNA follows: TGTGCCAGCAGCGAAAGCGGGATTTCGACAGATACGCAGTATTTT. Its translation is CASSESGISTDTQYF.

The V call is TRBV29-1, the J call TRBJ2-4; maybe TRBD2 (5 bases). V dropped 6 bases and J dropped 15 bases, with 21 bases sitting between them. CDR1 is SQVTM and CDR2 is ANQGSEA in the germline V gene. The CDR3 loop spans 12 amino acids. The CDR3 nucleotides are TGCAGCGTGGCCGGACTCTACGAGAGGATGTACTTC. It codes for CSVAGLYERMYF.

A few counts support this clonotype. The rearrangement links TRBV7-9 to TRBJ2-7, with 10 nucleotides matching TRBD2. V gave up 4 bases and J gave up 4 bases; unmatched junction bases: 7. This CDR3 has 15 residues. CDR1 SEHNR and CDR2 FQNEAQ come from the germline V gene (reference sequence). CDR3 region: CASSSSSGSLYEQYF. The CDR3 DNA sequence: TGTGCCAGCAGCTCCTCTAGCGGGAGTTTATACGAGCAGTACTTC.

The sample holds a few counts of this clonotype. This chain uses TRBV29-1 with TRBJ2-1; no reliable D call. The CDR3 has 13 amino acids. Germline V gives CDR1 SQVTM, CDR2 ANQGSEA. V lost 0 bases, J lost 2 bases, and 5 bases lay in between. The CDR3 DNA reads TGCAGCGTTGAAGATATGACCTACAATGAGCAGTTCTTC. Protein: CSVEDMTYNEQFF.

There are many counts of this clonotype. The rearrangement links TRBV3-1 to TRBJ1-2, with a tentative D call TRBD1 (5 bases). V shed 1 base and J shed 7 bases, with 7 bases lying between them. CDR1 LGHDT and CDR2 YNNKEL come from the germline V gene (reference sequence). CDR3 length: 12 amino acids. Written as DNA, the CDR3 is TGTGCCAGCAGCCAAGGGCAGGGTGGCTACACCTTC. Encoded protein: CASSQGQGGYTF.

In this sample, this clonotype turned up a few times. The rearrangement joins TRBV24-1 to TRBJ2-3, with D possibly matching TRBD2 (6 bases). CDR3 length equals 14 residues. Germline values: CDR1 KGHDR, CDR2 SFDVKD. V shed 9 bases and J shed 4 bases, with 16 bases lying between them. The CDR3 coding sequence is TGTGCCACCGAGGCGGGGTACGTGTCAGATACGCAGTATTTT. Its translation: CATEAGYVSDTQYF.

This clonotype was seen repeatedly, ten times or more. V usage is TRBV10-3 and J usage is TRBJ2-7; the D gene could be TRBD1 or TRBD2 (5 bases each). The V and J ends lost 4 bases and 5 bases respectively, with 9 bases between them. The CDR3 covers 12 residues. Germline V gene lookup returns CDR1 ENHRY and CDR2 SYGVKD. CDR3 loop: CAISGGADEQYF. DNA for the CDR3: TGTGCCATCAGTGGAGGGGCAGACGAGCAGTACTTC.

This clonotype was counted a few times. V is TRBV10-3 and J is TRBJ1-5; D gene uncertain. Germline V gives CDR1 ENHRY, CDR2 SYGVKD. The CDR3 extends over 13 amino acids. Trimming stripped 8 bases from V and 6 bases from J, with 14 bases between. DNA of the CDR3: TGTGCCATCGGAGACACCTGGGGTCAGCCCCAGCATTTT. Amino acids: CAIGDTWGQPQHF.

V is TRBV24-1 and J is TRBJ2-1; perhaps D is TRBD1 or TRBD2 (6 bases each). Germline CDR1 is KGHDR and CDR2 is SFDVKD. The CDR3 is 16 residues long. Trimming removed 3 bases from V and 10 bases from J, with 21 bases in between. Here the CDR3 DNA reads TGTGCCACCAGTGATAAGGGGGGCAGGCGGCCGGGGGAGCAGTTCTTC. This encodes CATSDKGGRRPGEQFF.

CDR3 in DNA: TGTGCCAGTAAAACAGGGAATGGCTACACCTTC. Amino acid sequence: CASKTGNGYTF. The chain recombines TRBV19 with TRBJ1-2, with D possibly being TRBD1 (6 bases). The V and J ends lost 7 bases and 6 bases respectively, with 9 bases between them. CDR3 length equals 11 residues. The germline V gene encodes CDR1 LNHDA and CDR2 SQIVND (reference sequence).